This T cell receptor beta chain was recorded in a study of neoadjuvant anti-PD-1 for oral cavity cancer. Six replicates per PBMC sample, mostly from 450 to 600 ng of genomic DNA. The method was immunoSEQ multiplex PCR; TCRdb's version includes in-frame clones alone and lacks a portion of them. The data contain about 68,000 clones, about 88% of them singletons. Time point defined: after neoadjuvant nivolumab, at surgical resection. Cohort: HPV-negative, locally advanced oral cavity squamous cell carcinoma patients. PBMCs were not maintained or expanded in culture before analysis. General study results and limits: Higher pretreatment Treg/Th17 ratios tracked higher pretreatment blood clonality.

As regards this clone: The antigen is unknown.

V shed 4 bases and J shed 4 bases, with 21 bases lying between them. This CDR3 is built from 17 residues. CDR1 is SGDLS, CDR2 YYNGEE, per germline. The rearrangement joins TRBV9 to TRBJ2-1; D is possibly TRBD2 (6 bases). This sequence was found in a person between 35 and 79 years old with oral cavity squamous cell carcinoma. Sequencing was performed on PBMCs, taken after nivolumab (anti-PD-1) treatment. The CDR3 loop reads CASSPGTYETSYNEQFF. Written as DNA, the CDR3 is TGTGCCAGCAGCCCCGGGACTTACGAGACATCATACAATGAGCAGTTCTTC.